This is a list of T cell receptor beta chains from one sample in a study of human T cells and chemical hapten exposure. MiXCR was run by TCRdb on the RACE reads, yielding one entry per CDR3 protein. The table records 65,000 to 90,000 distinct CDR3 sequences, about 6.3% of them present only once. Sequencing was performed on whole blood, taken in connection with sensitization to the hapten diphenylcyclopropenone (DPC). The receptor source for this set is a woman aged 25 to 39 with alopecia areata. Some clones in this sample may be carry-over from other donors' samples. CDR3s include the opening cysteine and the closing phenylalanine or tryptophan. A D gene is named only where the DNA matches it firmly. Clone size is not always given. Where it is, it says once, few, many or a class for expanded clones.

clone_size j_call v_call d_call cdr3_aa cdr3_nt
many TRBJ2-6 TRBV10-3 - CAIRQSGANVLTF TGTGCCATCAGGCAGTCTGGGGCCAACGTCCTGACTTTC
- TRBJ2-7 TRBV7-2 - CASSLISVQLPIGVADEQYF TGTGCCAGCAGCTTAATCAGTGTCCAATTGCCTATTGGGGTTGCCGACGAGCAGTACTTC
- TRBJ2-7 TRBV7-2 - CASSLVDKGPYEQYF TGTGCCAGCAGCTTGGTAGATAAGGGACCCTACGAGCAGTACTTC
- TRBJ1-1 TRBV7-9 - CASSLGGGEAFF TGTGCCAGCAGCTTAGGAGGGGGGGAAGCTTTCTTT
few TRBJ2-7 TRBV5-4 - CASSADDGQYF TGTGCCAGCAGCGCGGACGACGGGCAGTACTTC
- TRBJ1-4 TRBV12-3/TRBV12-4 TRBD1 CASSFGPGQGVEKLFF TGTGCCAGCAGTTTCGGTCCGGGACAGGGTGTAGAAAAACTGTTTTTT
- TRBJ2-3 TRBV5-5 - CASSLGLYPQYF TGTGCCAGCAGCTTGGGACTCTACCCGCAGTATTTT
many TRBJ1-1 TRBV10-3 TRBD1 CATDQTGGTEAFF TGTGCCACCGATCAGACAGGGGGCACTGAAGCTTTCTTT
many TRBJ2-3 TRBV24-1 - CATLGRNTDTQYF TGTGCCACACTTGGGCGGAACACAGATACGCAGTATTTT
few TRBJ2-6 TRBV5-5 - CASSSGFSSGANVLTF TGTGCCAGCAGCTCGGGATTCAGCTCTGGGGCCAACGTCCTGACTTTC
- TRBJ1-2 TRBV2 - CASTTIRAIVNYGYTF TGTGCCAGCACCACAATCCGGGCCATTGTTAACTATGGCTACACCTTC
many TRBJ1-2 TRBV29-1 - CSVEDVVGARGYTF TGCAGCGTTGAAGATGTAGTCGGGGCGCGAGGCTACACCTTC
few TRBJ2-4 TRBV25-1 - CASSESPAKNIQYF TGTGCCAGCAGTGAATCCCCAGCCAAAAACATTCAGTACTTC
few TRBJ1-5 TRBV5-6 - CASSWWGEGLGRSNQPQHF TGTGCCAGCAGCTGGTGGGGGGAGGGCTTGGGACGTAGCAATCAGCCCCAGCATTTT
few TRBJ1-1 TRBV12-5 - CASGWGSNTEAFF TGTGCTAGTGGTTGGGGATCGAACACTGAAGCTTTCTTT
many TRBJ2-5 TRBV15 TRBD1 CATSSFPGQEETQYF TGTGCCACCAGCAGCTTCCCGGGACAGGAGGAGACCCAGTACTTC
many TRBJ2-1 TRBV7-6 TRBD1 CASSFGQGVTNEQFF TGTGCCAGCAGCTTCGGACAGGGGGTAACCAATGAGCAGTTCTTC
many TRBJ1-5 TRBV30 TRBD1 CAWSRDSNQPQHF TGTGCCTGGAGCCGGGACAGTAATCAGCCCCAGCATTTT
medium-sized TRBJ2-1 TRBV7-8 - CASSLGLGISYNEQFF TGTGCCAGCAGCTTAGGGCTCGGGATTTCCTACAATGAGCAGTTCTTC
few TRBJ1-1 TRBV11-2 - CASSSGRAGRNTEAFF TGTGCCAGCAGCTCAGGTAGGGCCGGGCGGAACACTGAAGCTTTCTTT
many TRBJ1-2 TRBV12-3/TRBV12-4 TRBD1 CASSLGDRGSNGYTF TGTGCCAGCAGCCTTGGGGACAGGGGGAGCAATGGCTACACCTTC
many TRBJ2-3 TRBV18 - CASSPPNYSGTDTQYF TGTGCCAGCTCACCACCGAACTATTCTGGCACAGATACGCAGTATTTT
few TRBJ1-1 TRBV13 - CASSLDGGIGTEAFF TGTGCCAGCAGCTTAGATGGGGGGATAGGCACTGAAGCTTTCTTT
- TRBJ1-5 TRBV29-1 - CSVPGQPQHF TGCAGCGTTCCTGGCCAACCCCAGCATTTT
- TRBJ2-1 TRBV27 - CASSLEGLTRPNEQFF TGTGCCAGCAGTTTAGAGGGACTGACAAGACCTAATGAGCAGTTCTTC
many TRBJ2-4 TRBV15 - CATSRKGVDKNIQYF TGTGCCACCAGCCGTAAAGGGGTAGACAAAAACATTCAGTACTTC
many TRBJ1-6 TRBV5-1 - CASSLFWTDNSPLHF TGCGCCAGCAGCTTGTTTTGGACAGACAATTCACCCCTCCACTTT
many TRBJ1-5 TRBV6-5 - CASSPGTTSNQPQHF TGTGCCAGCAGCCCCGGGACAACTAGCAATCAGCCCCAGCATTTT
many TRBJ1-5 TRBV7-8 - CASSSHPIGFSNQPQHF TGTGCCAGCAGCTCACACCCGATAGGGTTTAGCAATCAGCCCCAGCATTTT
many TRBJ1-4 TRBV11-2 - CASSLLARATNEKLFF TGTGCCAGCAGCTTATTAGCTCGTGCAACTAATGAAAAACTGTTTTTT
- TRBJ2-7 TRBV20-1 - CSARDVSGNYEQYF TGCAGTGCTAGAGACGTCAGCGGCAACTACGAGCAGTACTTC
many TRBJ1-4 TRBV18 TRBD1 CASSLGQGGTNEKLFF TGTGCCAGCTCACTTGGACAGGGCGGCACTAATGAAAAACTGTTTTTT
few TRBJ1-2 TRBV30 - CAEASPLTNYGYTF TGTGCCGAAGCTTCTCCCCTTACTAACTATGGCTACACCTTC
many TRBJ1-2 TRBV5-1 - CASSLAASAQTDGYTF TGCGCCAGCAGCTTGGCGGCGTCAGCTCAAACGGATGGCTACACCTTC
- TRBJ2-7 TRBV10-3 - CAISDVEARPSYEQYF TGTGCCATCAGTGACGTGGAGGCCCGGCCTTCCTACGAGCAGTACTTC
many TRBJ2-3 TRBV29-1 - CSVDLDLTDTQYF TGCAGCGTTGACCTGGACCTCACAGATACGCAGTATTTT
many TRBJ1-1 TRBV20-1 - CSARARVNTEAFF TGCAGTGCTAGAGCCCGGGTAAACACTGAAGCTTTCTTT
- TRBJ1-2 TRBV20-1 - CSARERQKIEF TGCAGTGCTAGAGAAAGACAGAAAATCGAATTC
many TRBJ1-3 TRBV12-5 TRBD1 CASGTDRGVSGNTIYF TGTGCTAGTGGCACGGACAGGGGAGTTTCTGGAAACACCATATATTTT
many TRBJ2-1 TRBV11-2 - CASTDRGSGGEQFF TGTGCCAGCACCGACAGGGGCTCGGGAGGTGAGCAGTTCTTC
few TRBJ2-5 TRBV18 - CASSRSQGETQYF TGTGCCAGCTCACGGTCCCAGGGGGAGACCCAGTACTTC
- TRBJ2-7 TRBV29-1 TRBD2 CSVNGGGSSYEQYF TGCAGCGTTAACGGGGGGGGGAGCTCCTACGAGCAGTACTTC
few TRBJ1-1 TRBV5-4 - CASRSDRVNTEAFF TGTGCCAGCAGATCTGACAGAGTGAACACTGAAGCTTTCTTT
few TRBJ1-4 TRBV20-1 TRBD1 CSARPSKTGGNEKLFF TGCAGTGCTAGACCTTCGAAGACAGGGGGAAATGAAAAACTGTTTTTT
- TRBJ2-3 TRBV5-1 - CASSFPSRTDTQYF TGCGCCAGCAGCTTCCCCTCTCGCACAGATACGCAGTATTTT
few TRBJ2-5 TRBV11-1 TRBD1 CASSQGQGRKPETQYF TGTGCCAGCAGCCAGGGACAGGGAAGGAAACCAGAGACCCAGTACTTC
many TRBJ2-3 TRBV7-3 - CASSPGSNTDTQYF TGTGCCAGCAGCCCTGGGTCCAACACAGATACGCAGTATTTT
few TRBJ2-3 TRBV20-1 TRBD2 CSARSGGAETQYF TGCAGTGCTAGGAGCGGGGGGGCGGAGACGCAGTATTTT
- TRBJ1-1 TRBV7-8 - CASSLARTGLAEAFF TGTGCCAGCAGCTTAGCTCGGACCGGGCTGGCTGAAGCTTTCTTT
many TRBJ1-5 TRBV24-1 - CATSDRDRLSNQPQHF TGTGCCACCAGTGACCGTGACAGGCTGAGCAATCAGCCCCAGCATTTT
- TRBJ1-2 TRBV19 - CASSTAVVVGYTF TGTGCCAGTAGCACGGCCGTTGTGGTCGGCTACACCTTC
few TRBJ1-1 TRBV7-9 TRBD1 CASSAQGATEAFF TGTGCCAGCTCCGCACAGGGGGCGACTGAAGCTTTCTTT
- TRBJ2-7 TRBV2 - CASRALPGAGEQYF TGTGCCAGCAGAGCTCTCCCGGGAGCTGGCGAGCAGTACTTC
many TRBJ1-1 TRBV7-6 - CASTRPGWGTEAFF TGTGCCAGCACCCGACCCGGTTGGGGCACTGAAGCTTTCTTT
many TRBJ2-1 TRBV20-1 TRBD2 CSATLSSGGNYNEQFF TGCAGTGCTACACTTAGTAGCGGGGGCAACTACAATGAGCAGTTCTTC